Below, 8 T cell receptor beta chains from the same sample are listed, as sequenced in a study of T cell repertoires in cytomegalovirus infection. Each CDR3 protein gets one entry after TCRdb re-called the reads with MiXCR. The sample shows 70,000 to 85,000 distinct CDR3 sequences, roughly 40% of them seen only once. For these receptors, no antigen is known. This specimen was CD8+ T cells from cultured PBMCs, taken from culture after CMV antigen stimulation. Receptor source: a human donor in good health (CMV status not recorded). Some clones in this sample may be carry-over from other donors' samples.

There are a few counts of this clonotype. The chain is built from TRBV9 and TRBJ2-3, with a possible D match to TRBD2 (6 bases). CDR1 is SGDLS and CDR2 is YYNGEE in the germline V gene. This CDR3 has 15 amino acids. Trimming pared 0 bases from V and 0 bases from J, leaving 8 bases between. This chain's CDR3 is CASSVAGTSTDTQYF. The CDR3 bases are TGTGCCAGCAGCGTAGCGGGGACTAGCACAGATACGCAGTATTTT.

J is TRBJ2-1 and V is TRBV7-6, with 7 positions matching TRBD1. Trimming at V came to 1 base and at J to 5 bases, leaving 5 bases not matched to a gene. The CDR3 contains 15 residues. In germline, CDR1 is SGHVS, CDR2 FNYEAQ. The CDR3 protein is CASSLGQGSNNEQFF. CDR3 in DNA: TGTGCCAGCAGCTTAGGACAGGGTTCCAACAATGAGCAGTTCTTC.

This chain joins TRBV7-2 and TRBJ2-3; TRBD2 agrees at 10 bases. V shed 2 bases and J 2 bases; nucleotides not matched to a gene: 4. The CDR3 spans 16 residues. The germline gives CDR1 SGHTA, CDR2 FQGNSA. The CDR3 region is CASSLTAGGNTDTQYF. CDR3 nucleotide sequence: TGTGCCAGCAGCTTAACAGCGGGGGGGAACACAGATACGCAGTATTTT.

This chain uses TRBV19 with TRBJ2-6; D unresolved. Germline-derived CDR1 and CDR2 are LNHDA and SQIVND (reference sequence). V shed 3 bases and J shed 2 bases, with 11 bases lying between them. The CDR3 is 16 residues long. DNA of the CDR3: TGTGCCAGTAGTATTGACGGGCAGACTGGGGCCAACGTCCTGACTTTC. Amino acids: CASSIDGQTGANVLTF.

This rearrangement joins TRBV7-6 to TRBJ2-2; D unclear. The length of the CDR3 is 17 residues. The V and J ends lost 2 bases and 0 bases respectively, with 13 bases between them. Per the germline V gene, CDR1 is SGHVS and CDR2 is FNYEAQ. This CDR3 reads CASSLQMDGSNTGELFF. The CDR3, as DNA: TGTGCCAGCAGCTTACAAATGGACGGCTCGAACACCGGGGAGCTGTTTTTT.

This clonotype has ten or more counts. V usage is TRBV7-8 and J usage is TRBJ2-1, with TRBD2 matching over 11 bases. CDR1 and CDR2 (germline): SGHVS, FQNEAQ. The CDR3 is 17 residues long. The J segment lost 7 bases and the V segment lost 4 bases, leaving 12 bases of the junction unmatched. CDR3 residues: CASSSEIAGGPFNEQFF. Here the CDR3 DNA reads TGTGCCAGCAGCTCGGAAATAGCGGGGGGGCCTTTTAATGAGCAGTTCTTC.

In this sample, this clonotype turned up a few times. The V gene is TRBV7-2, the J gene TRBJ2-5; no clear D. Germline CDR1 SGHTA, CDR2 FQGNSA. The CDR3 consists of 14 residues. The ends were cut back, 3 bases at V and 5 bases at J, with 13 bases in the middle. DNA of the CDR3: TGTGCCAGCAGCTTTCTGTGGGATAGGGAGACCCAGTACTTC. Translating gives CASSFLWDRETQYF.

The table lists this clonotype with a few counts. The chain has TRBV6-1 and TRBJ2-3; D is ambiguous. CDR1 is MNHNS, CDR2 SASEGT, per germline. Trimming stripped 1 base from V and 9 bases from J, with 5 bases between. This CDR3 has 11 amino acids. The chain's CDR3 is CASSEGWTQYF. The CDR3 DNA follows: TGTGCCAGCAGTGAAGGGTGGACGCAGTATTTT.